This T cell receptor beta chain was identified in a study of shared clonotypes between healthy human individuals. The CDR3 runs 16 residues. The germline V gene has CDR1 LNHNV and CDR2 YYDKDF (reference sequence). The V and J ends lost 1 base and 6 bases, in that order; junction bases with no gene match: 6. Sorted-subset replicate PCR reactions were performed with approximately 180 ng DNA, corresponding to tens of thousands of T cell genomes. The method was immunoSEQ multiplex PCR; TCRdb's version includes in-frame clones alone and lacks a portion of them. The table lists under 1,900,000 clones, around 98.5% of them singletons. Every donor, a Caucasian adult, lived in Nashville, Tennessee.

The rearrangement joins TRBV15 to TRBJ2-1, with 10 bases matching TRBD2. The sequencing input was naive CD4+ T cells sorted from blood. Subset of the sample: CD45RA+ positively selected. This sequence was found in a young man in good health. DNA of the CDR3: TGTGCCACCAGCAGAGCACCTAGCGGGAGTTTCAATGAGCAGTTCTTC. This gives the protein CATSRAPSGSFNEQFF.